The present T cell receptor beta chain was sequenced within a study of blood T cell repertoires in COVID-19. Study background: Samples came from the United States, Italy and Spain, spanning acute and convalescent COVID-19.

This clone was picked up one time. Per the original methods: Amplification of reference gene primers was used by the study to estimate nucleated cell counts. Assay used: immunoSEQ multiplex PCR; TCRdb lists only in-frame clones, some missing. That table supplies the V and J calls and clone size; D and trimming were determined from the DNA. The sample has 150,000 to 200,000 clones, approximately 95% seen once. The material sequenced was peripheral blood. The receptor was derived from a woman aged 45-59 years with acute or convalescent COVID-19.

The CDR3 reads CAISEYERTESYGYTF. The CDR3 DNA follows: TGTGCCATCAGTGAGTATGAAAGGACAGAGAGCTATGGCTACACCTTC. The rearrangement joins TRBV10-3 to TRBJ1-2; possible D gene TRBD1, 6 bases. Trimming left V 1 base short and J 4 bases short, with 16 bases between. CDR1 and CDR2 (germline): ENHRY, SYGVKD. This CDR3 spans 16 amino acids.